The 2 T cell receptor beta chains below were found in one sample sequenced in a study of radiation and T cells in renal cell carcinoma. Profiling relied on immunoSEQ multiplex PCR, and the TCRdb table lists in-frame clones only, not all of them. The sample yields 150,000 or so clones, about 85% seen once. Regarding time point: baseline pretreatment blood. Regarding treatment: 15 Gy SBRT to primary tumor, nephrectomy 4 weeks later. Material: blood, obtained from a patient whose treatment included radiotherapy and nephrectomy. All receptors come from a woman aged 70-85 years with renal cell carcinoma.

V usage is TRBV6-1 and J usage is TRBJ2-1, with D maybe TRBD2 (5 bases). V was clipped by 5 bases and J by 15 bases, with 11 bases between them. This CDR3 has 10 residues. CDR1 and CDR2 (germline): MNHNS, SASEGT. DNA for the CDR3: TGTGCCAGCAGTTCGGGCGGGCCGTTCTTC. Translation gives CASSSGGPFF.

The chain combines TRBV4-3 with TRBJ2-1; D gene uncertain. V dropped 0 bases and J dropped 9 bases, with 9 bases sitting between them. Germline V gives CDR1 LGHNA, CDR2 YSLEER. There are 13 residues in the CDR3. The CDR3 DNA sequence: TGCGCCAGCAGCCAAGAAGTGAGGAGTGAGCAGTTCTTC. The encoded protein is CASSQEVRSEQFF.